These 9 T cell receptor beta chains were all obtained from the same sample, sequenced in a study of T cells in localized non-small cell lung cancer. Produced via immunoSEQ multiplex PCR; TCRdb's table is partial and in-frame only. The sample yields around 30,000 clones, about 90% seen once. This material consisted of peripheral blood mononuclear cells, taken before any cancer treatment. The source is a woman aged 40-69 years with stage III lung adenocarcinoma.

V usage is TRBV7-3 and J usage is TRBJ2-5; D gene unclear. Germline CDR1 and CDR2: SGHTA and FQGTGA. V was cut by 1 base and J by 3 bases, with 6 bases left in between. There are 13 residues in the CDR3. The CDR3 bases are TGTGCCAGCAGCTTAAACAGAGAAGAGACCCAGTACTTC. Translated, it gives CASSLNREETQYF.

The chain links TRBV25-1 to TRBJ1-2; maybe TRBD1 (6 bases). CDR1 is MGHDK, CDR2 SYGVNS, per germline. The CDR3 spans 13 residues. The V and J ends lost 5 bases and 7 bases respectively, with 14 bases between them. The CDR3 region is CASSLGGRTGYTF. The CDR3 region has the DNA TGTGCCAGCAGTCTGGGGGGCAGAACTGGCTACACCTTC.

The chain couples TRBV2 to TRBJ2-7; 8 bases line up with TRBD1. The J segment lost 2 bases and the V segment lost 8 bases, leaving 8 bases of the junction unmatched. The germline CDR1 and CDR2 sequences are SNHLY and FYNNEI. The CDR3 consists of 14 residues. DNA for the CDR3: TGTGCCAGCGGGCCCGAACAGGGGGCCTACGAGCAGTACTTC. Its translation is CASGPEQGAYEQYF.

Only one count was recorded for this clone. This chain uses TRBV29-1 with TRBJ2-1, with 8 bases lining up with TRBD1. J was trimmed by 7 bases and V by 7 bases; bases with no gene match: 12. This CDR3 comprises 14 residues. CDR1 is SQVTM and CDR2 is ANQGSEA in the germline V gene. The CDR3 DNA sequence: TGCAGCGGTATACAGGGGGAGGTGGTGAATGAGCAGTTCTTC. Its translation is CSGIQGEVVNEQFF.

This chain joins TRBV29-1 and TRBJ2-7, with D possibly TRBD2 on 5 matching bases. Germline V gene lookup returns CDR1 SQVTM and CDR2 ANQGSEA. CDR3 length: 14 residues. Trimming pared 4 bases from V and 0 bases from J, leaving 13 bases between. The CDR3: CSVVPEVSSYEQYF. CDR3 DNA: TGCAGCGTTGTTCCGGAGGTGAGCTCCTACGAGCAGTACTTC.

The chain combines TRBV2 with TRBJ2-7; TRBD2 might be the D (5 bases). Germline CDR1 is SNHLY and CDR2 is FYNNEI. Trimming took 0 bases from V and 0 from J, leaving 6 bases between them. The CDR3 totals 14 residues. CDR3 sequence: CASSEAGSSYEQYF. DNA of the CDR3: TGTGCCAGCAGTGAAGCGGGGAGCTCCTACGAGCAGTACTTC.

The genes are TRBV27 and TRBJ2-2, with 8 bases identical to TRBD2. CDR3 length equals 16 residues. V gave up 0 bases and J gave up 6 bases; unmatched junction bases: 6. Germline CDR1 and CDR2: MNHEY and SMNVEV (reference sequence). The CDR3 nucleotides read TGTGCCAGCAGTTTATCAGGACTAGCTAACTCCGGGGAGCTGTTTTTT. This codes for CASSLSGLANSGELFF.

V usage is TRBV5-4 and J usage is TRBJ1-6, with TRBD1 as a possible D gene (5 bases). Germline V lookup: CDR1 SGHNT, CDR2 YYREEE (reference sequence). The CDR3 sequence is 14 residues long. The V end was cut by 5 bases, the J end by 8 bases, with 14 bases between. CDR3 in DNA: TGTGCCAGCAGTAGGGCGGGGCCGGATTCACCCCTCCACTTT. Protein: CASSRAGPDSPLHF.

V usage is TRBV5-1 and J usage is TRBJ2-2; D might be TRBD1 or TRBD2, each matching 7 bases. From germline, CDR1 is SGHRS and CDR2 YFSETQ. V lost 1 base, J lost 4 bases, and 14 bases lay in between. The CDR3 sequence is 16 residues long. CDR3 coding DNA: TGCGCCAGCAGCTTGAACCAGGGGGAGGGCACCGGGGAGCTGTTTTTT. It encodes CASSLNQGEGTGELFF. The whole variable domain, remainder taken from reference TRBV5-1 and TRBJ2-2, is KAGVTQTPRYLIKTRGQQVTLSCSPISGHRSVSWYQQTPGQGLQFLFEYFSETQRNKGNFPGRFSGRQFSNSRSEMNVSTLELGDSALYLCASSLNQGEGTGELFFGEGSRLTVL.